The 3 T cell receptor beta chains reported below all come from one sample, sequenced in a study of T cells in Graves' hyperthyroidism and ophthalmopathy. Amplification of TCR beta CDR3 regions was performed using RNA transcripts as template. During a first-round RT-PCR of the TCR CDR3, the HTBI primer set was used. MiXCR, run by TCRdb on the multiplex PCR reads, gives a single entry per CDR3 protein. The table has about 600,000 distinct CDR3 sequences, roughly 15% seen once. What was sequenced was blood. These TCRs come from a middle-aged woman with Graves' ophthalmopathy.

V and J are TRBV12-3 or TRBV12-4 and TRBJ2-3, with a possible D match to TRBD1 (6 bases). This CDR3 is built from 16 residues. Trimming took 5 bases from V and 3 from J, leaving 18 bases between them. The CDR3, as DNA: TGTGCCAGCAGTACTTTGGCCTCAGGGGTGACAGATACGCAGTATTTT. This codes for CASSTLASGVTDTQYF.

This clonotype was seen ten or more times. The chain recombines TRBV30 with TRBJ2-3, with unresolved D. This CDR3 comprises 14 residues. Trimming pared 2 bases from V and 4 bases from J, leaving 13 bases between. In germline, CDR1 is GTSNPN, CDR2 SVGIG (reference sequence). The CDR3 DNA reads as TGTGCCTGGAGTCCACCTCCGATGGCAGATACGCAGTATTTT. Encoded protein: CAWSPPPMADTQYF.

A few counts support this clonotype. In nucleotides, the CDR3 is TGTGCCAGCAGCATCCGACAGGTAGAGACCCAGTACTTC. This sequence encodes CASSIRQVETQYF. This chain uses TRBV13 with TRBJ2-5; tentative D call: TRBD1 (6 bases). The CDR3 extends over 13 amino acids. Germline V gene lookup returns CDR1 PRHDT and CDR2 FYEKMQ (reference sequence). Trimming took off 5 bases at V and 4 bases at J, with 11 bases between the two ends.